This T cell receptor beta chain was recorded in a study of human T cells and chemical hapten exposure. About the study: TCR yields per sample varied, mainly owing to small pooled library volume differences.

This clonotype occurred many times. Unfractionated whole blood yielded the extracted total RNA. CDR3 length equals 14 residues. Germline assignment: CDR1 SGDLS and CDR2 YYNGEE. Trimming shortened V by 3 bases and J by 7 bases, and 11 bases separated the two germline ends. Individual cDNA molecules received unique molecular identifiers in the library. TCRdb used MiXCR to reprocess the reads, holding one entry per CDR3 protein. The repertoire holds about 120,000 distinct CDR3 sequences, with more than 8.5% as singletons. This clonotype originated in a human donor in good health. Some clones in this sample may be carry-over from other donors' samples. Sequencing was carried out using whole blood. The rearrangement joins TRBV9 to TRBJ1-6; maybe TRBD1 (6 bases). CDR3 in amino acids: CASSADSFNSPLHF. The CDR3 bases are TGTGCCAGCAGCGCGGACAGTTTCAATTCACCCCTCCACTTT.